The TCR beta chain under discussion was sequenced for a study of shared clonotypes between healthy human individuals. Study background: The composition of the donors was a couple of women and a few men aged 18 to 49.

With respect to this clone: Its antigen is as yet unknown.

Study findings and constraints: Generation probability values for non-shared clonotypes were lower than those for clonotypes shared by all four donors.

Genomic DNA from each subset was divided evenly over several immunoSEQ plates. Measured with immunoSEQ multiplex PCR; TCRdb has only the in-frame clones, and not every one. The repertoire has about 2.1 million clones, approximately 92% of them found once; the top ten carry over 1.5%. Naive-designated CD8 cells lacked CD45RO, were positively enriched for CCR7, and omitted terminally differentiated effector memory CD45RA+ cells. The TCR originated in a young man in good health. Some clones in this sample may be carry-over from other donors' samples. Sample: naive CD8+ T cells from PBMCs.

The CDR3 coding sequence is TGTGCCAGCAGCTTGTGGGACGGGGAGACCCAGTACTTC. Translating gives CASSLWDGETQYF. The rearrangement joins TRBV5-6 to TRBJ2-5; D is tentatively TRBD1 or TRBD2 (5 bases each). CDR1 and CDR2 (germline): SGHDT, YYEEEE. The CDR3 is made up of 13 amino acids. V lost 1 base to trimming and J lost 5 bases, with 9 bases between them.